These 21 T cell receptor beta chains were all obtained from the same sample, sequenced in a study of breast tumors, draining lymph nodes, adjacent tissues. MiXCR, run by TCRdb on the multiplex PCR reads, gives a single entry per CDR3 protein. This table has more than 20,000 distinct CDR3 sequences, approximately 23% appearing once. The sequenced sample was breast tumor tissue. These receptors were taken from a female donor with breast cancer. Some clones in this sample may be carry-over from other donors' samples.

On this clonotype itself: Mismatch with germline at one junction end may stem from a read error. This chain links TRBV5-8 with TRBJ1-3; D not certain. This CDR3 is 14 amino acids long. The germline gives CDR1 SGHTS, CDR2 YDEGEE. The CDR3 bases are TGTGCCAGCAGCTTTGGGGTCTCTGGAGACACCATTTATTTT. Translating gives CASSFGVSGDTIYF.

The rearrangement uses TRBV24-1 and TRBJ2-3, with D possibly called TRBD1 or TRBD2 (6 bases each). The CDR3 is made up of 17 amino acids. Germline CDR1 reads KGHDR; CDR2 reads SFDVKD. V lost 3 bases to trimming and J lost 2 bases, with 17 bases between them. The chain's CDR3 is CATSDPGASASTDTQYF. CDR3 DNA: TGTGCCACCAGTGATCCAGGGGCTAGCGCTTCCACAGATACGCAGTATTTT.

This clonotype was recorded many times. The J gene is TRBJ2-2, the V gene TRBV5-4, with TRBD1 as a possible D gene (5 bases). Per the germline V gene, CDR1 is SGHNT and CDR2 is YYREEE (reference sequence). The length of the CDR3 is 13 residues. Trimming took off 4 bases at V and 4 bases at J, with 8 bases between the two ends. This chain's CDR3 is CASSRDSTGELFF. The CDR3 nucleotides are TGTGCCAGCAGCCGAGACAGCACCGGGGAGCTGTTTTTT.

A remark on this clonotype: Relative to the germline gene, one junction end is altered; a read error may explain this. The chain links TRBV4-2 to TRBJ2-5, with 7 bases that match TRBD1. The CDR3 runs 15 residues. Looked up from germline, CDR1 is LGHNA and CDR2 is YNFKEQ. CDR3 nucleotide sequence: TGTGCCAGCAGCCAAGGAATGAGTGGACAGGAGACCCAGCACTTC. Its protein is CASSQGMSGQETQHF.

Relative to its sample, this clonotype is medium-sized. For the CDR3, the DNA is TGTGCCAGCAGACAGGCGGACTCCTACAATGAGCAGTTCTTC. Residues: CASRQADSYNEQFF. This chain links TRBV12-3 or TRBV12-4 with TRBJ2-1; D might be TRBD1 (5 bases). Deletions cut 6 bases from V and 0 bases from J, with 9 bases between. This CDR3 is built from 14 residues.

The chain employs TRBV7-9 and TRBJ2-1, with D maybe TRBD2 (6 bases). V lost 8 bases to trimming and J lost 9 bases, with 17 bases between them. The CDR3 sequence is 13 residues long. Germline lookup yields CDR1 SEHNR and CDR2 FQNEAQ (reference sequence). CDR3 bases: TGTGCCAGCGGACTACGAGCCGAATTTGAGCAGTTCTTC. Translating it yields CASGLRAEFEQFF.

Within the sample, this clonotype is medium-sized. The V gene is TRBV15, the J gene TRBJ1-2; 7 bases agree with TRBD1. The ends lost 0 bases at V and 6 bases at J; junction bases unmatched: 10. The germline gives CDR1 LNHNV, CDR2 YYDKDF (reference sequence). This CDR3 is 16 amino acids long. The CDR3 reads CATSRDGASDRDGYTF. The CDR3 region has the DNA TGTGCCACCAGCAGAGACGGAGCCTCCGACAGGGATGGCTACACCTTC. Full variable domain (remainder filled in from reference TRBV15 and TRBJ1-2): DAMVIQNPRYQVTQFGKPVTLSCSQTLNHNVMYWYQQKSSQAPKLLFHYYDKDFNNEADTPDNFQSRRPNTSFCFLDIRSPGLGDTAMYLCATSRDGASDRDGYTFGSGTRLTVV.

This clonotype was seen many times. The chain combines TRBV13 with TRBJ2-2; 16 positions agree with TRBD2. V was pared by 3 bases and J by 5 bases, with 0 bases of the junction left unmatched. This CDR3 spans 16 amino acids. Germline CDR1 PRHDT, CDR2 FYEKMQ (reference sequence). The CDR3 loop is CASSLGLAGGTGELFF. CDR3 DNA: TGTGCCAGCAGCTTGGGACTAGCGGGAGGGACCGGGGAGCTGTTTTTT.

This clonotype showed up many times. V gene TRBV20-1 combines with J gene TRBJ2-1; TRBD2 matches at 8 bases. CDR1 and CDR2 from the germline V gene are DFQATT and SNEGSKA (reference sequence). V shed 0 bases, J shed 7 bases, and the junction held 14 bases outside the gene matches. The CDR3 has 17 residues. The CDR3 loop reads CSARDEGKEREWNEQFF. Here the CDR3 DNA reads TGCAGTGCTAGAGATGAGGGGAAGGAGCGGGAGTGGAATGAGCAGTTCTTC.

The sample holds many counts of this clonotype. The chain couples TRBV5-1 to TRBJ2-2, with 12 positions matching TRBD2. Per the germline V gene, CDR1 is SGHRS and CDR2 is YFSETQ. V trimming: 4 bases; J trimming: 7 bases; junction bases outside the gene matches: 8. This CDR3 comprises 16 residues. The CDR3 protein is CASSPSSGREVGELFF. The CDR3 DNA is TGCGCCAGCAGCCCTTCTAGCGGGAGGGAAGTCGGGGAGCTGTTTTTT.

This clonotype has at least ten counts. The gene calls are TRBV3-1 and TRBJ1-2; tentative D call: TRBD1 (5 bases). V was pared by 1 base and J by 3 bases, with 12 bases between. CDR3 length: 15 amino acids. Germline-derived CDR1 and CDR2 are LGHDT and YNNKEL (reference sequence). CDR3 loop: CASSQAGQDHYGYTF. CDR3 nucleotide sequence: TGTGCCAGCAGCCAAGCGGGGCAGGACCACTATGGCTACACCTTC.

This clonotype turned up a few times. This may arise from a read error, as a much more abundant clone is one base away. CDR3 in DNA: TGTACCAGCAGCTTAGCAGAGAACGAGCAGTACTTC. Its translation: CTSSLAENEQYF. This chain uses TRBV11-3 with TRBJ2-7; D remains unclear. The CDR3 extends over 12 amino acids. The V gene's germline CDR1 is SGHNT and CDR2 YENEEA.

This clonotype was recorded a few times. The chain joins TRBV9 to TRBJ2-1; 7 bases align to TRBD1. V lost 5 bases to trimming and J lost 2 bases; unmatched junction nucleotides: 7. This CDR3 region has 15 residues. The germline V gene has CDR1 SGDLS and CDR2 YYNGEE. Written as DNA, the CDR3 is TGTGCCAGCAGTAGACGGGACAGCCCCTACAATGAGCAGTTCTTC. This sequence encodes CASSRRDSPYNEQFF.

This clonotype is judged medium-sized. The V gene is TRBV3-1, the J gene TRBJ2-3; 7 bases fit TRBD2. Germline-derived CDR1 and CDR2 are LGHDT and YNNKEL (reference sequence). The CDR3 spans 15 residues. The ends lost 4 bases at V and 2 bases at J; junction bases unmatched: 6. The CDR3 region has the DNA TGTGCCAGCAGCCCTTGGGAGCGGGACACAGATACGCAGTATTTT. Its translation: CASSPWERDTDTQYF.

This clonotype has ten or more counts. In nucleotides, the CDR3 is TGTGCCAGCAGCCGGACAACGTACGGCTTGGAGACCCAGTACTTC. The encoded protein is CASSRTTYGLETQYF. The chain uses TRBV7-8 and TRBJ2-5; the D gene is possibly TRBD1 (5 bases). V was cut by 5 bases and J by 5 bases, with 18 bases left in between. In germline, CDR1 is SGHVS, CDR2 FQNEAQ. The CDR3 is 15 residues long.

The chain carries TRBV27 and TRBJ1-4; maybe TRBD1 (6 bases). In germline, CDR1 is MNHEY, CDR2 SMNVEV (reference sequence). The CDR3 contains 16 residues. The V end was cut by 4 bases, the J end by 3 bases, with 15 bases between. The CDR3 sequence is CASSWKTGPPNEKLFF. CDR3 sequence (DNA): TGTGCCAGCAGTTGGAAGACAGGCCCTCCTAATGAAAAACTGTTTTTT. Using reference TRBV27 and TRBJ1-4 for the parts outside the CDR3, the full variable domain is EAQVTQNPRYLITVTGKKLTVTCSQNMNHEYMSWYRQDPGLGLRQIYYSMNVEVTDKGDVPEGYKVSRKEKRNFPLILESPSPNQTSLYFCASSWKTGPPNEKLFFGSGTQLSVL.

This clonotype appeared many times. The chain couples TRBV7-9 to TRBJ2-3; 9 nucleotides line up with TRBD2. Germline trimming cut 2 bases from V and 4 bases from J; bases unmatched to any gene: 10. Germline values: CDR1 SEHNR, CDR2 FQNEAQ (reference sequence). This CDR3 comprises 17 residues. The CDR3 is CASSLSSLAGVSDTQYF. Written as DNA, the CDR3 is TGTGCCAGCAGCTTATCTTCCTTAGCGGGAGTGTCAGATACGCAGTATTTT.

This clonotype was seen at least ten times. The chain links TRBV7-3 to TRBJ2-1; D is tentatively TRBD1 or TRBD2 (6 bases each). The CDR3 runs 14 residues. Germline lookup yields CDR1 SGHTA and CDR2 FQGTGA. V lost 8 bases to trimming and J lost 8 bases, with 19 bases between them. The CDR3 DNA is TGTGCCAGCGGTGACGGGGGCCCCGTTGATGAGCAGTTCTTC. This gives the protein CASGDGGPVDEQFF.

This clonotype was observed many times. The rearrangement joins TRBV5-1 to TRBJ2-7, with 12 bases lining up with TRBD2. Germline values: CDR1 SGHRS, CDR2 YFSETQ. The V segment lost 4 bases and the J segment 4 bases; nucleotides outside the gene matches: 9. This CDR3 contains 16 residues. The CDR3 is CASSQRLAGVLYEQYF. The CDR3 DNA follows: TGCGCCAGCAGCCAAAGACTAGCGGGAGTTCTGTACGAGCAGTACTTC.

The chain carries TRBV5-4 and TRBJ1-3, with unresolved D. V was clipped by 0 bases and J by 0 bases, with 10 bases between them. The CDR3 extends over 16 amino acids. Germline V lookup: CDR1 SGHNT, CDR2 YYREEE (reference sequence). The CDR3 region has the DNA TGTGCCAGCAGCTTGGGTTCCGGCATCTCTGGAAACACCATATATTTT. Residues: CASSLGSGISGNTIYF.

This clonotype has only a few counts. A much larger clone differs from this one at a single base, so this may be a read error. The CDR3 spells CASSQDKPDTQYF. The CDR3 DNA reads TGTGCCAGCAGCCAGGACAAACCAGATACGCAGTATTTT. The chain has TRBV9 and TRBJ2-3; maybe TRBD1 (5 bases). The germline V gene has CDR1 SGDLS and CDR2 YYNGEE. The CDR3 consists of 13 residues. The ends were cut back, 4 bases at V and 4 bases at J, with 10 bases in the middle. The full variable domain, rest sourced from reference TRBV9 and TRBJ2-3, is DSGVTQTPKHLITATGQRVTLRCSPRSGDLSVYWYQQSLDQGLQFLIQYYNGEERAKGNILERFSAQQFPDLHSELNLSSLELGDSALYFCASSQDKPDTQYFGPGTRLTVL.